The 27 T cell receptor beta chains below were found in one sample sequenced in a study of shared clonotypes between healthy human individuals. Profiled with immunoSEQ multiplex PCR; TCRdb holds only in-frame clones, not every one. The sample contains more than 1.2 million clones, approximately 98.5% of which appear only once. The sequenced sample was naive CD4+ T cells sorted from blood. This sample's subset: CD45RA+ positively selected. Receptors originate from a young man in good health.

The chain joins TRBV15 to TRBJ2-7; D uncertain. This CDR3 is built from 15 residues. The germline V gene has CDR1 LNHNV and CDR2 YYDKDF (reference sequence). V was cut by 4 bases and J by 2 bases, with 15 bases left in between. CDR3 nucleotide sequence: TGTGCCACCAGCAAAGACCAAAGCTGGGCCTACGAGCAGTACTTC. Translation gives CATSKDQSWAYEQYF.

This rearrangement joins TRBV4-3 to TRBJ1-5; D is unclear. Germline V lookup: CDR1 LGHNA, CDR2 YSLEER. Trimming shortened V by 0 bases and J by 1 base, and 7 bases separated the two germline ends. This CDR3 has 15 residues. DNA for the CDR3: TGCGCCAGCAGCCAAGATCCCAGCAGCAATCAGCCCCAGCATTTT. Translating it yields CASSQDPSSNQPQHF.

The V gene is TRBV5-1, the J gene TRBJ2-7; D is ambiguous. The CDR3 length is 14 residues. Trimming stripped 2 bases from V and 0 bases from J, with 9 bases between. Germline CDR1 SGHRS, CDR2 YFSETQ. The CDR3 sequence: CASSFETFSYEQYF. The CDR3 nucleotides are TGCGCCAGCAGCTTCGAGACCTTCTCCTACGAGCAGTACTTC. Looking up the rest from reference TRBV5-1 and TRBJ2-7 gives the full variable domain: KAGVTQTPRYLIKTRGQQVTLSCSPISGHRSVSWYQQTPGQGLQFLFEYFSETQRNKGNFPGRFSGRQFSNSRSEMNVSTLELGDSALYLCASSFETFSYEQYFGPGTRLTVT.

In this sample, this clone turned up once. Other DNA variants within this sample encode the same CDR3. CDR3 sequence reads: CASSLTAEAFF. CDR3 bases: TGTGCCAGCAGTTTGACGGCTGAAGCTTTCTTT. The rearrangement links TRBV28 to TRBJ1-1, with D uncertain. Germline CDR1 MDHEN, CDR2 SYDVKM. V lost 3 bases and J lost 6, with 5 bases in between. CDR3 length equals 11 residues.

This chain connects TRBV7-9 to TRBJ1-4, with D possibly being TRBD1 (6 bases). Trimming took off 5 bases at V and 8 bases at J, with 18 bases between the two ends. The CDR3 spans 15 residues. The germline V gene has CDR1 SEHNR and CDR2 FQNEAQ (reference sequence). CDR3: CASSPPAGASEKLFF. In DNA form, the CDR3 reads TGTGCCAGCAGCCCGCCTGCAGGGGCCTCCGAAAAACTGTTTTTT.

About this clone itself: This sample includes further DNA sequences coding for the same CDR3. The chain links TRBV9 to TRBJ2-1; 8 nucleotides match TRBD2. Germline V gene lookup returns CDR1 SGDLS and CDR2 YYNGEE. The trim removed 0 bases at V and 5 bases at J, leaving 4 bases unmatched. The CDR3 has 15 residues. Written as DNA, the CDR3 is TGTGCCAGCAGCGTAGCCAGCGGGAGTCACAATGAGCAGTTCTTC. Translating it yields CASSVASGSHNEQFF.

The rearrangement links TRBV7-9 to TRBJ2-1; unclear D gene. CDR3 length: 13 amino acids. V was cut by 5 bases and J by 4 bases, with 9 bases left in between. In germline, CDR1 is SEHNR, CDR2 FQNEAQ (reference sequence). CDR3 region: CASSEGLYNEQFF. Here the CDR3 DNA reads TGTGCCAGCAGCGAAGGCCTGTACAATGAGCAGTTCTTC.

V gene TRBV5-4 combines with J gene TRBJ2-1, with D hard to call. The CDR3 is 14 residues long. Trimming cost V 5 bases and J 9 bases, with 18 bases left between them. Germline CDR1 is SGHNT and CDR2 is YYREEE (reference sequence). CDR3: CASSFRPVVGEQFF. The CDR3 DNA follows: TGTGCCAGCAGTTTCCGACCTGTTGTCGGTGAGCAGTTCTTC.

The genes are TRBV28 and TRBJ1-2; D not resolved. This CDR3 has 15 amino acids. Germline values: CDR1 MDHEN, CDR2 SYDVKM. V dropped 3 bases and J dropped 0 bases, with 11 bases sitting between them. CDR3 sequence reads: CASSFLLGANYGYTF. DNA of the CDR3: TGTGCCAGCAGTTTTCTCCTGGGTGCTAACTATGGCTACACCTTC.

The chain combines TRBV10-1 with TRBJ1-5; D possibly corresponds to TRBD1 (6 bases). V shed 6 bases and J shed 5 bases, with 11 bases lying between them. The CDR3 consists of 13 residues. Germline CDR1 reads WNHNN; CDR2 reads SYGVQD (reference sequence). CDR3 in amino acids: CASSQGTDQPQHF. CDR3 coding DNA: TGCGCCAGCAGCCAGGGGACTGATCAGCCCCAGCATTTT.

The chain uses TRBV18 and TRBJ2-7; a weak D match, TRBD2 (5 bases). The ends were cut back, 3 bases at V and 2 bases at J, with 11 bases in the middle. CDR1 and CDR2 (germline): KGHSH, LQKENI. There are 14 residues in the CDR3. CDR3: CASSPTITAYEQYF. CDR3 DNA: TGTGCCAGCTCACCGACTATAACAGCCTACGAGCAGTACTTC.

The CDR3 here is CASSQRGQTDTQYF. The CDR3 DNA follows: TGTGCCAGCTCACAACGAGGACAAACAGATACGCAGTATTTT. The chain joins TRBV18 to TRBJ2-3, with a possible D match to TRBD1 (5 bases). This CDR3 is built from 14 residues. In germline, CDR1 is KGHSH, CDR2 LQKENI. The V end lost 4 bases, the J end lost 3 bases, and 11 bases lay between the germline ends.

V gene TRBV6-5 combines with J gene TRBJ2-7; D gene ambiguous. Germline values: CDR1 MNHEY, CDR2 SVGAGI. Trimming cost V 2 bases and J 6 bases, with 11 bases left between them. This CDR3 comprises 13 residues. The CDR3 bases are TGTGCCAGCAGTTACATTCGGCAAACCGAGCAGTACTTC. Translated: CASSYIRQTEQYF.

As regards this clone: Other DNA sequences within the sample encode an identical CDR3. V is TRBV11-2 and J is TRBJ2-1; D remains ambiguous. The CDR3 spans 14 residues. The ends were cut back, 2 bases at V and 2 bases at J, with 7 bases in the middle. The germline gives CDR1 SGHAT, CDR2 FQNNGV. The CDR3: CASSLTRTYNEQFF. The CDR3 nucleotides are TGTGCCAGCAGCTTAACCCGGACCTACAATGAGCAGTTCTTC.

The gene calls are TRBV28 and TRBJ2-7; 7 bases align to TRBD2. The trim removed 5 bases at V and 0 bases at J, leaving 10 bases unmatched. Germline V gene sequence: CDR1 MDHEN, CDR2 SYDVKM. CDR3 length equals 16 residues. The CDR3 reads CASSTLGGGISYEQYF. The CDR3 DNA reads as TGTGCCAGCAGTACCCTTGGGGGGGGTATCTCCTACGAGCAGTACTTC. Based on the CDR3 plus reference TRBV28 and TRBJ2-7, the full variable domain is DVKVTQSSRYLVKRTGEKVFLECVQDMDHENMFWYRQDPGLGLRLIYFSYDVKMKEKGDIPEGYSVSREKKERFSLILESASTNQTSMYLCASSTLGGGISYEQYFGPGTRLTVT.

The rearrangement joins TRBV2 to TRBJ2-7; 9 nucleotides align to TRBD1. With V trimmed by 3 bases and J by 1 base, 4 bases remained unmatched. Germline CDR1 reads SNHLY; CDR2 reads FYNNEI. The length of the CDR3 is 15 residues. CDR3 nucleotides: TGTGCCAGCAGTGACTGGACAGGGGTGTCCTACGAGCAGTACTTC. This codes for CASSDWTGVSYEQYF. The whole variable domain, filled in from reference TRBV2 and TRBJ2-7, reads EPEVTQTPSHQVTQMGQEVILRCVPISNHLYFYWYRQILGQKVEFLVSFYNNEISEKSEIFDDQFSVERPDGSNFTLKIRSTKLEDSAMYFCASSDWTGVSYEQYFGPGTRLTVT.

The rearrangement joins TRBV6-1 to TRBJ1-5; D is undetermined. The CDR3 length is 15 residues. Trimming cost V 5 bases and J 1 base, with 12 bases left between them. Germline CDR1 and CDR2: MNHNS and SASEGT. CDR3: CASSTAPPSNQPQHF. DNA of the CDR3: TGTGCCAGCAGTACGGCCCCGCCAAGCAATCAGCCCCAGCATTTT.

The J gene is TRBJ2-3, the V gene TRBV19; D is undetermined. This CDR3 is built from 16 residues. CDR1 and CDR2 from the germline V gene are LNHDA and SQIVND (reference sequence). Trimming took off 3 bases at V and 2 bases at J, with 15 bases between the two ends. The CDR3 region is CASSIRWTEFTDTQYF. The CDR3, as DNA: TGTGCCAGTAGTATTCGGTGGACGGAATTCACAGATACGCAGTATTTT.

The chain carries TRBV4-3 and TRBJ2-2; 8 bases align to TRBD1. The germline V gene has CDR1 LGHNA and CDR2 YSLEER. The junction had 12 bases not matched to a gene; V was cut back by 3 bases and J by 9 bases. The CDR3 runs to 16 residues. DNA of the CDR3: TGCGCCAGCAGCCACCCTCAGGGACAGGCTTCTAGGGAGCTGTTTTTT. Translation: CASSHPQGQASRELFF.

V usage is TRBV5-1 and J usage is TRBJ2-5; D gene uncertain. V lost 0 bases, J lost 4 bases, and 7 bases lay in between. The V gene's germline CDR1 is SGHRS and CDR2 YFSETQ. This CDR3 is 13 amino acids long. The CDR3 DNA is TGCGCCAGCAGCTTGGCCGTCGTAGAGACCCAGTACTTC. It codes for CASSLAVVETQYF.

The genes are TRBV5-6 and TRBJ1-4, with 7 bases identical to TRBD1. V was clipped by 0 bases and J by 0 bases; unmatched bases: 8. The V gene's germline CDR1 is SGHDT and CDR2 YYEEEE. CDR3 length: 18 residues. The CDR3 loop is CASSLGGQIASTNEKLFF. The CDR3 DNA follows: TGTGCCAGCAGCTTGGGGGGACAGATAGCCTCAACTAATGAAAAACTGTTTTTT.

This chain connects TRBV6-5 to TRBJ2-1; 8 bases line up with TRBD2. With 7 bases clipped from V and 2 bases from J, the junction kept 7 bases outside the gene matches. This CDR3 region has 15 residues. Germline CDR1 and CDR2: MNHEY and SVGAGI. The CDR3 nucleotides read TGTGCCAGCACCAAGGTGGGACTAGCCTACAATGAGCAGTTCTTC. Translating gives CASTKVGLAYNEQFF.

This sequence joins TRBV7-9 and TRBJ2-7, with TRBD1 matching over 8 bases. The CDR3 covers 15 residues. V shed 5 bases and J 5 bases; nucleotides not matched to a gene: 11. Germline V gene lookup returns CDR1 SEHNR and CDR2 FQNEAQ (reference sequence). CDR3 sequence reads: CASSVAGQVSNEQYF. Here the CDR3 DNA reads TGTGCCAGCAGCGTTGCGGGACAGGTTTCCAACGAGCAGTACTTC.

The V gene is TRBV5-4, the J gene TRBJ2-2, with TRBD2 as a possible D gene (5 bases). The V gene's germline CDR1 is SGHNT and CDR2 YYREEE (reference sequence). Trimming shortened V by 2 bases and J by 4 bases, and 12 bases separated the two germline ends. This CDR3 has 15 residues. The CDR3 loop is CASSLREPSTGELFF. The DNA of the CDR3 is TGTGCCAGCAGCTTAAGGGAGCCTTCCACCGGGGAGCTGTTTTTT.

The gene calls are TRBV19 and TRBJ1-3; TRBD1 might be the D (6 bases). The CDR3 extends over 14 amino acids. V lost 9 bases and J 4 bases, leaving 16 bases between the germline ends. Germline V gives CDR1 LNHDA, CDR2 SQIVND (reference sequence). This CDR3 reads CASHHRAAGNTIYF. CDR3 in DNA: TGTGCCAGCCACCACAGGGCGGCGGGAAACACCATATATTTT.

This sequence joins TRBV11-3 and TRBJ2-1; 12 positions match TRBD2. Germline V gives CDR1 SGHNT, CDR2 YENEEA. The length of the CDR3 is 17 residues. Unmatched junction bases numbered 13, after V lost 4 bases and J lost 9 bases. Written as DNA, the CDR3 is TGTGCCAGCAGCTCGCGGAGACTAGCGGGAGCCTCCGGTGAGCAGTTCTTC. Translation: CASSSRRLAGASGEQFF.

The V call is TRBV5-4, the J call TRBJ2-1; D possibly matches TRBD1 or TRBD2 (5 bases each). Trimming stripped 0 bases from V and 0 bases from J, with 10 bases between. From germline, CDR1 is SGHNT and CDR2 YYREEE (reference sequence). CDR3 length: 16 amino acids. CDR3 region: CASSLDGADSYNEQFF. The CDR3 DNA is TGTGCCAGCAGCTTGGACGGGGCTGACTCCTACAATGAGCAGTTCTTC.